This T cell receptor (beta chain) was identified during a study of T cells after yellow fever vaccination. As for the study in general: Fractions containing few cells were prepared with SMART-Seq v4 Ultra Low Input. The study, taken as a whole, reports: Primary-vaccination clones mostly resurfaced post-booster (more than 95% CD4, more than 80% CD8). Contamination of FACS-sorted repertoires by abundant clonotypes from the bulk population could occur.

Template-switching 5'RACE yielded the TCR cDNA; a universal primer site and UMIs were added in the process. TCRdb reprocessed the 5' RACE reads with MiXCR, giving one entry per CDR3 protein. The sample contains some 220,000 distinct CDR3 sequences, approximately 3.2% of which appear only once. Trimming removed 0 bases from V and 0 bases from J, with 6 bases in between. The CDR3 is 15 residues long. In germline, CDR1 is DFQATT, CDR2 SNEGSKA (reference sequence). This clonotype was seen at least ten times. Its antigen is currently unknown. V is TRBV20-1 and J is TRBJ2-6; D unclear. The TCR sequence derives from a man aged 18 to 29 who received the YFV17D yellow fever vaccine. This material consisted of CD4+ T cells sorted from PBMCs, taken 10 days after the yellow fever booster vaccination. Here the CDR3 DNA reads TGCAGTGCTAGAGACCTTAGCTCTGGGGCCAACGTCCTGACTTTC. Encoded protein: CSARDLSSGANVLTF.